This record looks at one T cell receptor (beta chain) sequence and its context. This entry belongs to a study of technical replicates of blood from a handful of donors. TCRdb's table, derived via immunoSEQ multiplex PCR, lists solely in-frame clones and lacks some. The profile covers approximately 81,000 clones, with 90% to 97% appearing a single time and roughly 0.37% taken by the ten largest. The clonotype originates from a human donor in good health. Sequenced input: T cells isolated from PBMCs.

The CDR3 here is CASSHGYSNEKLFF. The CDR3 DNA sequence: TGTGCCAGCTCTCACGGGTATTCTAATGAAAAACTGTTTTTT. The J gene is TRBJ1-4, the V gene TRBV18; D unclear. The CDR3 contains 14 residues. V gave up 6 bases and J gave up 3 bases, with 11 bases separating them. Per germline, CDR1 KGHSH and CDR2 LQKENI.